The next 4 T cell receptor beta chains were all read from a single sample in a study of CD8 T cells in ankylosing spondylitis. Using its own MiXCR run on the 5' RACE reads, TCRdb lists one record per CDR3 protein. The data hold about 36,000 distinct CDR3 sequences, with around 6.2% observed a single time. Sequenced: blood, either unsorted or a sorted T cell fraction (not recorded which). These receptors were collected from a male donor with ankylosing spondylitis or in good health (not recorded which).

The rearrangement joins TRBV15 to TRBJ2-5; 12 nucleotides match TRBD1. The CDR3 length is 16 residues. V was pared by 5 bases and J by 4 bases, with 8 bases of the junction left unmatched. Germline V gene lookup returns CDR1 LNHNV and CDR2 YYDKDF (reference sequence). Here the CDR3 DNA reads TGTGCCACCAGCGGAGGGGACAGGGGGCTGGGAGAGACCCAGTACTTC. This sequence encodes CATSGGDRGLGETQYF.

This clonotype was picked up many times. The chain carries TRBV5-6 and TRBJ1-4; no clear D gene. This CDR3 region has 13 residues. Germline V gene lookup returns CDR1 SGHDT and CDR2 YYEEEE. Between the trimmed V and J ends, which lost 0 bases and 5 bases, there was a span of 5 bases. The CDR3 DNA follows: TGTGCCAGCAGCTTGGTTACCAATGAAAAACTGTTTTTT. Its translation: CASSLVTNEKLFF.

This clonotype occurred many times. The chain is built from TRBV5-1 and TRBJ1-5, with 7 nucleotides matching TRBD1. V trimming: 2 bases; J trimming: 4 bases; junction bases outside the gene matches: 6. This CDR3 comprises 15 residues. Germline-derived CDR1 and CDR2 are SGHRS and YFSETQ. CDR3 loop: CASSFRGAENQPQHF. Here the CDR3 DNA reads TGCGCCAGCAGCTTCAGGGGGGCCGAGAATCAGCCCCAGCATTTT.

This clonotype was detected ten times or more. This chain uses TRBV10-3 with TRBJ2-3, with 12 nucleotides matching TRBD2. CDR1 and CDR2 (germline): ENHRY, SYGVKD. This CDR3 comprises 17 residues. The J segment lost 0 bases and the V segment lost 3 bases, leaving 4 bases of the junction unmatched. CDR3 sequence reads: CAISDLLAGGSTDTQYF. CDR3 DNA sequence: TGTGCCATCAGTGACCTACTAGCGGGAGGAAGCACAGATACGCAGTATTTT.